This is a list of T cell receptor beta chains from one sample in a study of shared clonotypes between healthy human individuals. Using immunoSEQ multiplex PCR, the repertoire was profiled, and TCRdb retains in-frame clones only, with some absent. The sample records 1 million to 1.2 million clones, approximately 80% being singletons. Sequenced sample: memory CD4+ T cells from PBMCs. All receptors come from a man aged 18 to 30 in good health. Some clones in this sample may be carry-over from other donors' samples. Each CDR3 is given with its conserved first and last residue. The D gene is left open where the match is weak. A clone size is listed for some rows: how often the clone was seen (once, few, many), or a class if it is expanded.

D gene: TRBD1
J gene: TRBJ2-7
V gene: TRBV19
clone size: -
CDR3 protein: CASSITGTAYEQYF
CDR3 DNA: TGTGCCAGTAGTATAACCGGGACAGCTTACGAGCAGTACTTC

D gene: TRBD2
J gene: TRBJ2-3
V gene: TRBV5-1
clone size: -
CDR3 protein: CASTTGTSGRGGTDTQYF
CDR3 DNA: TGCGCCAGCACCACCGGGACTAGCGGGAGGGGTGGCACAGATACGCAGTATTTT

D gene: TRBD2
J gene: TRBJ2-5
V gene: TRBV4-1
clone size: -
CDR3 protein: CASSQVGSGRARIQETQYF
CDR3 DNA: TGCGCCAGCAGCCAAGTGGGTAGCGGGAGGGCCCGGATTCAAGAGACCCAGTACTTC

D gene: TRBD1
J gene: TRBJ2-1
V gene: TRBV27
clone size: -
CDR3 protein: CASRTGGPYNEQFF
CDR3 DNA: TGTGCCAGCAGAACAGGGGGCCCCTACAATGAGCAGTTCTTC

D gene: -
J gene: TRBJ2-2
V gene: TRBV11-3
clone size: -
CDR3 protein: CASSLSNTNTGELFF
CDR3 DNA: TGTGCCAGCAGCTTGAGCAACACAAACACCGGGGAGCTGTTTTTT

D gene: -
J gene: TRBJ2-5
V gene: TRBV28
clone size: -
CDR3 protein: CASNQGTAQETQYF
CDR3 DNA: TGTGCCAGCAATCAGGGGACGGCTCAAGAGACCCAGTACTTC

D gene: -
J gene: TRBJ1-4
V gene: TRBV25-1
clone size: -
CDR3 protein: CASRMTERGKLFF
CDR3 DNA: TGTGCCAGCAGAATGACAGAACGCGGAAAACTGTTTTTT

D gene: -
J gene: TRBJ1-1
V gene: TRBV10-1
clone size: many
CDR3 protein: CASSETVMAEAFF
CDR3 DNA: TGCGCCAGCAGTGAGACAGTGATGGCTGAAGCTTTCTTT

D gene: -
J gene: TRBJ2-1
V gene: TRBV19
clone size: -
CDR3 protein: CASKREPNGPTYNEQFF
CDR3 DNA: TGTGCCAGTAAGAGGGAGCCCAACGGCCCTACCTACAATGAGCAGTTCTTC

D gene: TRBD1
J gene: TRBJ2-1
V gene: TRBV29-1
clone size: -
CDR3 protein: CSVEAGTGVNEQFF
CDR3 DNA: TGCAGCGTTGAAGCCGGGACAGGGGTGAATGAGCAGTTCTTC

D gene: -
J gene: TRBJ2-7
V gene: TRBV5-4
clone size: -
CDR3 protein: CASSSPVSGGEQYF
CDR3 DNA: TGTGCCAGCAGCTCCCCGGTTAGCGGAGGCGAGCAGTACTTC

D gene: -
J gene: TRBJ1-2
V gene: TRBV4-2
clone size: few
CDR3 protein: CASVGGGRRAYGYTF
CDR3 DNA: TGTGCCAGCGTCGGGGGCGGGAGGCGAGCGTATGGCTACACCTTC

D gene: -
J gene: TRBJ2-3
V gene: TRBV2
clone size: few
CDR3 protein: CASRPTYALPDTQYF
CDR3 DNA: TGTGCCAGCAGGCCTACCTATGCGCTACCAGATACGCAGTATTTT

D gene: -
J gene: TRBJ2-7
V gene: TRBV7-8
clone size: -
CDR3 protein: CASSARDSGGSYEQYF
CDR3 DNA: TGTGCCAGCAGCGCCCGAGACTCTGGCGGTTCCTACGAGCAGTACTTC

D gene: TRBD2
J gene: TRBJ2-7
V gene: TRBV15
clone size: -
CDR3 protein: CATSRERLAAGYEQYF
CDR3 DNA: TGTGCCACCAGCAGAGAACGACTAGCGGCGGGCTACGAGCAGTACTTC

D gene: -
J gene: TRBJ1-5
V gene: TRBV18
clone size: -
CDR3 protein: CASSPGREGLQHF
CDR3 DNA: TGTGCCAGCTCACCGGGCAGGGAGGGACTCCAGCATTTT

D gene: -
J gene: TRBJ2-1
V gene: TRBV7-8
clone size: -
CDR3 protein: CASSLGTYNEQFF
CDR3 DNA: TGTGCCAGCAGCTTAGGTACCTACAATGAGCAGTTCTTC

D gene: -
J gene: TRBJ2-7
V gene: TRBV6-5
clone size: -
CDR3 protein: CASSWKGSYEQYF
CDR3 DNA: TGTGCCAGCAGTTGGAAGGGTTCCTACGAGCAGTACTTC

D gene: -
J gene: TRBJ1-1
V gene: TRBV7-3
clone size: -
CDR3 protein: CASSLRGAVTEAFF
CDR3 DNA: TGTGCCAGCAGCTTAAGGGGGGCGGTCACTGAAGCTTTCTTT

D gene: -
J gene: TRBJ1-5
V gene: TRBV6-6
clone size: -
CDR3 protein: CASSFTWGDQPQHF
CDR3 DNA: TGTGCCAGCAGTTTCACCTGGGGGGATCAGCCCCAGCATTTT

D gene: -
J gene: TRBJ1-2
V gene: TRBV4-1
clone size: -
CDR3 protein: CASSQENYGYTF
CDR3 DNA: TGCGCCAGCAGCCAGGAGAACTATGGCTACACCTTC

D gene: -
J gene: TRBJ2-5
V gene: TRBV5-4
clone size: once
CDR3 protein: CASSLLRDTDRKQYF
CDR3 DNA: TGTGCCAGCAGCCTCCTCCGGGACACCGATCGGAAGCAGTACTTC

D gene: -
J gene: TRBJ1-4
V gene: TRBV7-9
clone size: -
CDR3 protein: CASSSLLTNEKLFF
CDR3 DNA: TGTGCCAGCAGCTCTCTCTTGACTAATGAAAAACTGTTTTTT

D gene: -
J gene: TRBJ1-2
V gene: TRBV30
clone size: -
CDR3 protein: CAWSDGWRHGYTF
CDR3 DNA: TGTGCCTGGAGTGACGGATGGCGGCACGGCTACACCTTC

D gene: TRBD1
J gene: TRBJ2-1
V gene: TRBV7-8
clone size: -
CDR3 protein: CASSRTGLNEQFF
CDR3 DNA: TGTGCCAGCAGCCGGACAGGGCTCAATGAGCAGTTCTTC

D gene: -
J gene: TRBJ2-2
V gene: TRBV5-6
clone size: -
CDR3 protein: CASSPGRKNTGELFF
CDR3 DNA: TGTGCCAGCAGCCCGGGACGGAAGAACACCGGGGAGCTGTTTTTT

D gene: -
J gene: TRBJ2-2
V gene: TRBV7-2
clone size: -
CDR3 protein: CASSPYGELFF
CDR3 DNA: TGTGCCAGCAGCCCCTACGGGGAGCTGTTTTTT

D gene: -
J gene: TRBJ1-5
V gene: TRBV5-4
clone size: -
CDR3 protein: CASSLGSGAGDQPQHF
CDR3 DNA: TGTGCCAGCAGCTTAGGTTCAGGGGCAGGAGATCAGCCCCAGCATTTT

D gene: -
J gene: TRBJ1-5
V gene: TRBV10-3
clone size: few
CDR3 protein: CATVGGGQGSPQHF
CDR3 DNA: TGTGCCACCGTGGGAGGTGGGCAGGGATCGCCCCAGCATTTT

D gene: -
J gene: TRBJ1-4
V gene: TRBV2
clone size: -
CDR3 protein: CASKSGNNEKLFF
CDR3 DNA: TGTGCCAGCAAATCAGGGAATAATGAAAAACTGTTTTTT

D gene: -
J gene: TRBJ1-1
V gene: TRBV29-1
clone size: -
CDR3 protein: CSVSGRAMNTEAFF
CDR3 DNA: TGCAGCGTCTCAGGGAGGGCGATGAACACTGAAGCTTTCTTT

D gene: TRBD2
J gene: TRBJ2-3
V gene: TRBV25-1
clone size: -
CDR3 protein: CASSKRSGKDTDTQYF
CDR3 DNA: TGTGCCAGCAGTAAAAGGAGCGGGAAAGACACAGATACGCAGTATTTT

D gene: -
J gene: TRBJ1-2
V gene: TRBV6-5
clone size: -
CDR3 protein: CASSFTSGPNYGYTF
CDR3 DNA: TGTGCCAGCAGTTTTACTTCAGGGCCTAACTATGGCTACACCTTC